This T cell receptor beta chain appears in the sequencing data of a study of Graves' ophthalmopathy and Graves' hyperthyroidism. Amplified TCR beta CDR3 regions were obtained using RNA transcripts as template. First-round RT-PCR with HTBI primers preceded a second-round multiplex PCR. TCRdb redid the calling of the multiplex PCR reads with MiXCR, one entry per CDR3 protein. The sample lists 450,000 to 600,000 distinct CDR3 sequences, less than 45% seen once, with about 4.1% in the top ten. Study results and caveats: Blood repertoires reportedly contained most expanded thyroid clonotypes above 0.001 frequency. Built on 13 signatures, a model told ophthalmopathy apart from stable hyperthyroidism with almost 90% sensitivity and over 80% specificity.

The germline V gene has CDR1 ENHRY and CDR2 SYGVKD. This CDR3 is 14 amino acids long. The V and J ends lost 7 bases and 4 bases respectively, with 13 bases between them. This clonotype was detected many times. Its antigen is still unknown. V and J are TRBV10-3 and TRBJ2-2; D call uncertain. Input material: peripheral blood or thyroid tissue (not recorded which). The clonotype comes from an adult man with Graves' hyperthyroidism. CDR3 DNA sequence: TGTGCCATCACGGGTGGCAGCTCCACCGGGGAGCTGTTTTTT. This gives the protein CAITGGSSTGELFF.